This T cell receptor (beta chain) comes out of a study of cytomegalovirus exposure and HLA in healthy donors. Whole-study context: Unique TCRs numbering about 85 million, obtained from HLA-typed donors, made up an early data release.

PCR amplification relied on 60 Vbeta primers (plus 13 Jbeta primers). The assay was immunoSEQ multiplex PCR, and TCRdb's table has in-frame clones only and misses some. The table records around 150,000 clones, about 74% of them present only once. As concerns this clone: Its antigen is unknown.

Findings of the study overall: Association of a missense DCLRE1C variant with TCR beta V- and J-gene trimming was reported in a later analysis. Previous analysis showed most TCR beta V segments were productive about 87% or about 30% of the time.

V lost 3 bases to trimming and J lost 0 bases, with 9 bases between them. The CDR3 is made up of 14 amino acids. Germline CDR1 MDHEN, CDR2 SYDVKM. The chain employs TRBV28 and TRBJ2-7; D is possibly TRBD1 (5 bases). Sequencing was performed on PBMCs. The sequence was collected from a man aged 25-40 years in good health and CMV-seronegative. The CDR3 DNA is TGTGCCAGCAGTTTCCACAGGAGCTCCTACGAGCAGTACTTC. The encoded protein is CASSFHRSSYEQYF.